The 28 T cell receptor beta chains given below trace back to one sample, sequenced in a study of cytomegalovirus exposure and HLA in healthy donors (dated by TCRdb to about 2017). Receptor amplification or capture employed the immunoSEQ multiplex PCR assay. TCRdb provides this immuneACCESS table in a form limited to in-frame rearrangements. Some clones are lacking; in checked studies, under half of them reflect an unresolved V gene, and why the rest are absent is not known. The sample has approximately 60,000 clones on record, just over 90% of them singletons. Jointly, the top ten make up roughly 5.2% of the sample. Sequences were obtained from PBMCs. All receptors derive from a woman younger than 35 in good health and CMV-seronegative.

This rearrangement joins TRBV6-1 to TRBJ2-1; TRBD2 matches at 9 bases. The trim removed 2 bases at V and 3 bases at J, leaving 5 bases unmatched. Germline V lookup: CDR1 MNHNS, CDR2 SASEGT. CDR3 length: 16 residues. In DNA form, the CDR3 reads TGTGCCAGCAGTGAACATGATAGCGGGGGCTACAATGAGCAGTTCTTC. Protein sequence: CASSEHDSGGYNEQFF.

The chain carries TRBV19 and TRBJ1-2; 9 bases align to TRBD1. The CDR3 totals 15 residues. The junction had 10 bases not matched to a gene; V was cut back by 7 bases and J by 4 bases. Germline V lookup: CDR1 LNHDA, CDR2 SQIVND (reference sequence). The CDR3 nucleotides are TGTGCCAGTACCTTCGAGCGGGGACAGGGCTATGGCTACACCTTC. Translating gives CASTFERGQGYGYTF.

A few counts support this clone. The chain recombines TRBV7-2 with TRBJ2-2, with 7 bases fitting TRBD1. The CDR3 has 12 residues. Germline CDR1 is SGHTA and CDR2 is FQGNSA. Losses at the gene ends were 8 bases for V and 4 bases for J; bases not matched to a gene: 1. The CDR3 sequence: CASGTATGELFF. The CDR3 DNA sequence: TGTGCCAGCGGGACAGCCACCGGGGAGCTGTTTTTT.

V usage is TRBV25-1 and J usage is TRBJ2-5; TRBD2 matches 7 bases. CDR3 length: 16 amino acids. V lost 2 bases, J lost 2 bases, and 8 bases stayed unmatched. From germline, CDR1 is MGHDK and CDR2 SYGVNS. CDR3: CASSEIGTTAQETQYF. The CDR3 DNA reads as TGTGCCAGCAGTGAAATCGGGACTACCGCTCAAGAGACCCAGTACTTC.

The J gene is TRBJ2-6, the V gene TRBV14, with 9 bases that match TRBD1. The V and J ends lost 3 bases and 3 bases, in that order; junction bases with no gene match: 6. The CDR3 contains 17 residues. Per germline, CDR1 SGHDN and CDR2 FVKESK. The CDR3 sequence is CASSHRTGVSGANVLTF. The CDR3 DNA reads TGTGCCAGCAGCCATAGGACAGGGGTTAGTGGGGCCAACGTCCTGACTTTC. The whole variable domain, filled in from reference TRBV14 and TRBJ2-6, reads EAGVTQFPSHSVIEKGQTVTLRCDPISGHDNLYWYRRVMGKEIKFLLHFVKESKQDESGMPNNRFLAERTGGTYSTLKVQPAELEDSGVYFCASSHRTGVSGANVLTFGAGSRLTVL.

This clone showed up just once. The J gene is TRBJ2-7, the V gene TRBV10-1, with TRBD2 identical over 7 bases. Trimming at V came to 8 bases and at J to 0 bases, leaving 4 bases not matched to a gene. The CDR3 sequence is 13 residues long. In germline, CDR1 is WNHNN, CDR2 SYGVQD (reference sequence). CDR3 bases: TGCGCCAGCCGGGACTACAGCTCCTACGAGCAGTACGTC. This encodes CASRDYSSYEQYV.

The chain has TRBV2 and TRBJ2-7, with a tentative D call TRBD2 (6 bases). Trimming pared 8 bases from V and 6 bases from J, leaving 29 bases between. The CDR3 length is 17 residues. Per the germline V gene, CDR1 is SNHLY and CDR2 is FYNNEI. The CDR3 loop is CASGRGAATKRDFEQYF. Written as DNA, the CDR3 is TGTGCCAGCGGCCGCGGGGCAGCGACGAAAAGGGACTTCGAGCAGTACTTC.

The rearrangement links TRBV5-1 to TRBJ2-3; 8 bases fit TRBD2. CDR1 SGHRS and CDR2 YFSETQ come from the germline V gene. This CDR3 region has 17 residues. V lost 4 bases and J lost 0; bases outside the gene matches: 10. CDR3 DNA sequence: TGCGCCAGCAGCCTCCTGGGAGCGGGGGCTAGCACAGATACGCAGTATTTT. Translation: CASSLLGAGASTDTQYF.

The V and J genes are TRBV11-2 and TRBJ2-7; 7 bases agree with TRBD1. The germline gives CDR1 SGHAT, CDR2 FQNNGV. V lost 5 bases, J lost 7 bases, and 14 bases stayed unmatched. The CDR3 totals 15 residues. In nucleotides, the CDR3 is TGTGCCAGCAGCCCTATAACCGGGACAGTAGGGGAGCAGTACTTC. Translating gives CASSPITGTVGEQYF.

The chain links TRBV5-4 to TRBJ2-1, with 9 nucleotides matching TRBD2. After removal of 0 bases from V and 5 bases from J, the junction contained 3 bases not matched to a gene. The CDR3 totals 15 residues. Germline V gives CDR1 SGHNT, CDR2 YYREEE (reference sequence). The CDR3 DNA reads TGTGCCAGCAGCTTGGGTCTAGCGGGAAACAATGAGCAGTTCTTC. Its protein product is CASSLGLAGNNEQFF.

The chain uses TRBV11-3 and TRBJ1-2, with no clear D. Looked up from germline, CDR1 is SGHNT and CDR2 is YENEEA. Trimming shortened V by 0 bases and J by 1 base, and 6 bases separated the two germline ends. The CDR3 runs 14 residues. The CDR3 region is CASSLDTDNYGYTF. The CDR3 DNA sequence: TGTGCCAGCAGCTTAGATACAGATAACTATGGCTACACCTTC.

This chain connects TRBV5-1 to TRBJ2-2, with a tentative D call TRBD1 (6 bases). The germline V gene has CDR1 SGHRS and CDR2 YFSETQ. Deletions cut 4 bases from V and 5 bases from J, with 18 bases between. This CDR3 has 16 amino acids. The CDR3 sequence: CASSVGTFQPTGELFF. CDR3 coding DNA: TGCGCCAGCAGCGTCGGGACATTTCAGCCAACCGGGGAGCTGTTTTTT.

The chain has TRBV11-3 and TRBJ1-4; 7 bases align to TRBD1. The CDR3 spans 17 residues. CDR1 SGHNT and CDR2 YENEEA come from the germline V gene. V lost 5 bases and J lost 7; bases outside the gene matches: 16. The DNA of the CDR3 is TGTGCCAGCAGCCCCGGGACAGAACTCAAATGGGGTGAAAAACTGTTTTTT. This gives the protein CASSPGTELKWGEKLFF. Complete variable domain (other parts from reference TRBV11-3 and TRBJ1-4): EAGVVQSPRYKIIEKKQPVAFWCNPISGHNTLYWYLQNLGQGPELLIRYENEEAVDDSQLPKDRFSAERLKGVDSTLKIQPAELGDSAVYLCASSPGTELKWGEKLFFGSGTQLSVL.

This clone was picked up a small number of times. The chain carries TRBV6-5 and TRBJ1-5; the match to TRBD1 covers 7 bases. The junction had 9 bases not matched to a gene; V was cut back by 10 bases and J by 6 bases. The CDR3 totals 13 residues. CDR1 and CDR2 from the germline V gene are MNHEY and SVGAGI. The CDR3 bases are TGTGCCATACCCAAGGGGGCCCTTCAGCCCCAGCATTTT. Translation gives CAIPKGALQPQHF.

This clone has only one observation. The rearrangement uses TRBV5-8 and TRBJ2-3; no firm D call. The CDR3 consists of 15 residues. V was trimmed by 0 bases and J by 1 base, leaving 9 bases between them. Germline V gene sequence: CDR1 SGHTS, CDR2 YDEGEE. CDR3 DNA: TGTGCCAGCAGCTTGGCCATGGTAGGCACAGATACGCAGTATTTT. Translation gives CASSLAMVGTDTQYF.

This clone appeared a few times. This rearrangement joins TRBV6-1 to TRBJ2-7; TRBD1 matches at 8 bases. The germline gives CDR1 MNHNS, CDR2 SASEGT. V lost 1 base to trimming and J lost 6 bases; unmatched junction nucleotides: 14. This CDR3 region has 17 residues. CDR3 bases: TGTGCCAGCAGTGAAGGGATAGGGGGGACAGGATGGATCGAGCAGTACTTC. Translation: CASSEGIGGTGWIEQYF.

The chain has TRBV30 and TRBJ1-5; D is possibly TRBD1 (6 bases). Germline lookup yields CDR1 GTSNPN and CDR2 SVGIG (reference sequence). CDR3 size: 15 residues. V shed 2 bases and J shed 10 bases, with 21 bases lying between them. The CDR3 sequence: CAWSPTRQVIDPQHF. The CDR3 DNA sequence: TGTGCCTGGAGTCCAACTCGACAGGTGATAGATCCCCAGCATTTT.

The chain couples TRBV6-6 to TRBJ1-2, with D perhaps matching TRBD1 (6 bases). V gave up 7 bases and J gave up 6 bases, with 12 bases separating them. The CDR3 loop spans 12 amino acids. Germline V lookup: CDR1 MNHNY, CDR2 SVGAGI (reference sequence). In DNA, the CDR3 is TGTGCCAGCATAGGGGGGGTTGATGGCTACACCTTC. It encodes CASIGGVDGYTF.

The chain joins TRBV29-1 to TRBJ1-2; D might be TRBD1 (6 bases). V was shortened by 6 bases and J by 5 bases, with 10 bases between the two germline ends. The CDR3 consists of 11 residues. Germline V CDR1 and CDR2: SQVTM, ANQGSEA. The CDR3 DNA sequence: TGCAGCGTGATAACAGGGTATGGCTACACCTTC. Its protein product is CSVITGYGYTF.

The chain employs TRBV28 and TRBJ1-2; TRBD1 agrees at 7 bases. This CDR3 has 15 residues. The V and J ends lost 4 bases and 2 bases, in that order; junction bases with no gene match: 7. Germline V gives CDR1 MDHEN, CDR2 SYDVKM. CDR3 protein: CASSSPPQGNYGYTF. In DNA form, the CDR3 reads TGTGCCAGCAGTTCCCCACCACAGGGGAACTATGGCTACACCTTC.

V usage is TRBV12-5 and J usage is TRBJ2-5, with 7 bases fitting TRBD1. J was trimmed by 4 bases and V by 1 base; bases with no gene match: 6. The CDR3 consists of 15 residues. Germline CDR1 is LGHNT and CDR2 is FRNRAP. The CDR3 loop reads CASGLGQGPRETQYF. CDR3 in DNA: TGTGCTAGTGGTTTGGGACAGGGACCCCGAGAGACCCAGTACTTC. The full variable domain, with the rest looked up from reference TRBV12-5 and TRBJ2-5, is DARVTQTPRHKVTEMGQEVTMRCQPILGHNTVFWYRQTMMQGLELLAYFRNRAPLDDSGMPKDRFSAEMPDATLATLKIQPSEPRDSAVYFCASGLGQGPRETQYFGPGTRLLVL.

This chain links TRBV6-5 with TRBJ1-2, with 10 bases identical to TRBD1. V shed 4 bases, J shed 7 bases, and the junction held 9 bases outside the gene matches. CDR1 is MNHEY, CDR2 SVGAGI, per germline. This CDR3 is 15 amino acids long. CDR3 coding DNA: TGTGCCAGCAGTTTCCGACAGGGGGCGCCTCCTGGCTACACCTTC. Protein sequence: CASSFRQGAPPGYTF.

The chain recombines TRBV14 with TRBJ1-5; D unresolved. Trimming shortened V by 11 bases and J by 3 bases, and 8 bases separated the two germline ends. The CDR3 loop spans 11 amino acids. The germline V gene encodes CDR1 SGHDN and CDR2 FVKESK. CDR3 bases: TGTGCCTCGAGGAACAATCAGCCCCAGCATTTT. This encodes CASRNNQPQHF.

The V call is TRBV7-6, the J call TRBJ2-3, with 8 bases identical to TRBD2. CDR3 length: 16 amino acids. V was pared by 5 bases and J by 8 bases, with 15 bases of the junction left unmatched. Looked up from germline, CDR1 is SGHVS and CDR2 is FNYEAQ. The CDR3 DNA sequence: TGTGCCAGCAGCCCATACCACGGGACTAGGGAGCGTACGCAGTATTTT. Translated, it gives CASSPYHGTRERTQYF.

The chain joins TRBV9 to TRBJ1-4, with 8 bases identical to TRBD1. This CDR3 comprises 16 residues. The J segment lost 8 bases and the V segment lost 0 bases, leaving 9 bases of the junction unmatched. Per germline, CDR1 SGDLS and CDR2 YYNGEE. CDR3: CASSVEIGQGGEKLFF. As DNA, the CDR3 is TGTGCCAGCAGCGTAGAGATAGGACAGGGCGGAGAAAAACTGTTTTTT.

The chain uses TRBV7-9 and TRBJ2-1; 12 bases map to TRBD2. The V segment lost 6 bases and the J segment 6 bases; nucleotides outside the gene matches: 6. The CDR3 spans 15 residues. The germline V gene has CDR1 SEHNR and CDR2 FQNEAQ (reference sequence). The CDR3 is CASSYWTSGVNEQFF. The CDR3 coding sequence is TGTGCCAGCAGTTATTGGACTAGCGGGGTCAATGAGCAGTTCTTC.

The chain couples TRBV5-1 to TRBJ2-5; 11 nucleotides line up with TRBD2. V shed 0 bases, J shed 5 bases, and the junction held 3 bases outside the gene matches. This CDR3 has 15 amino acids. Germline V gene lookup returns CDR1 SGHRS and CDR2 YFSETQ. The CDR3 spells CASSLVAGGQETQYF. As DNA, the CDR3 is TGCGCCAGCAGCTTGGTAGCGGGGGGGCAGGAGACCCAGTACTTC.

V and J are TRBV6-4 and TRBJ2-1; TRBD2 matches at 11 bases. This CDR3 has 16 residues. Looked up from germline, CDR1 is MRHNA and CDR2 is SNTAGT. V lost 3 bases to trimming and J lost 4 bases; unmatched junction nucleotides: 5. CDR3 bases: TGTGCCAGCAGTGATTCCGGGACTAGCGGATACAATGAGCAGTTCTTC. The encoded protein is CASSDSGTSGYNEQFF.